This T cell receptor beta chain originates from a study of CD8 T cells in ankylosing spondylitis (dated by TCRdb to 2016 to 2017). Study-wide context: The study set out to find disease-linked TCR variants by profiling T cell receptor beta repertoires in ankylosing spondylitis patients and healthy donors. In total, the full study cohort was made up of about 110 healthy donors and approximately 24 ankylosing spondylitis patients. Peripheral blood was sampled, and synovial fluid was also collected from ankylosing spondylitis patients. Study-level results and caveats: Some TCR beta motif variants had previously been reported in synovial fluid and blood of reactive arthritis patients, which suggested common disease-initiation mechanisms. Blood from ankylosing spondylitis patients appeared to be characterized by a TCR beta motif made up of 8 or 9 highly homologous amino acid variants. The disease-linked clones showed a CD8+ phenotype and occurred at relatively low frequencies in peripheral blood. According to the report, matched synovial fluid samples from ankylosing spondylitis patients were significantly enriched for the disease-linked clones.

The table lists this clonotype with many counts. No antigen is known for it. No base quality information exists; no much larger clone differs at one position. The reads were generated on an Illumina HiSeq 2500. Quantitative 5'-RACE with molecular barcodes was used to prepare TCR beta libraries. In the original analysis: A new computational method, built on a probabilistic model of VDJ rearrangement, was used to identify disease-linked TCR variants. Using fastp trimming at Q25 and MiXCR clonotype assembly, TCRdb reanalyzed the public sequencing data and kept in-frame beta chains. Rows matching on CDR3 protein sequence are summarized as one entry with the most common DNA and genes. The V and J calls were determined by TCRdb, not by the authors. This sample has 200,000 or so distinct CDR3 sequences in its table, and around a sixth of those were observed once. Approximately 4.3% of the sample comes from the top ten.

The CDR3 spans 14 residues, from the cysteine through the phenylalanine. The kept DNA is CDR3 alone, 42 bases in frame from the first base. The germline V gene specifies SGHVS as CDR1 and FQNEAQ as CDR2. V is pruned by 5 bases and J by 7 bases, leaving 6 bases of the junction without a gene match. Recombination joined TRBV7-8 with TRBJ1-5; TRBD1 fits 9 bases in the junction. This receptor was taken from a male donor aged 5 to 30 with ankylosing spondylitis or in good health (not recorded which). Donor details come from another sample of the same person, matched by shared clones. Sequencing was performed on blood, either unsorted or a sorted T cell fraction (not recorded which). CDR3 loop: CASSPGTGYQPQHF. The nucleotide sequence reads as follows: TGTGCCAGCAGCCCAGGGACAGGGTACCAGCCCCAGCATTTT.